This T cell receptor (beta chain) was documented in a study of blood T cell repertoires in COVID-19. Trimming at V came to 1 base and at J to 10 bases, leaving 6 bases not matched to a gene. The CDR3 is made up of 15 amino acids. Germline V lookup: CDR1 KGHSH, CDR2 LQKENI. Clones were read by immunoSEQ multiplex PCR, and TCRdb kept only the in-frame ones, dropping some. The table has about 75,000 clones, approximately 86% seen once. V usage is TRBV18 and J usage is TRBJ1-6, with 8 positions matching TRBD1. The sequencing input was peripheral blood. The TCR originated in a woman between 45 and 60 years old with acute or convalescent COVID-19. Written as DNA, the CDR3 is TGTGCCAGCTCACCACAAGCAGGGGGCGAATCACCCCTCCACTTT. It encodes CASSPQAGGESPLHF.